Included here is one T cell receptor (beta chain) sequence, with context. The sample belongs to a study of blood T cell repertoires in COVID-19. In the study overall: Samples of COVID-19 (acute and convalescent) were obtained from the United States, Italy and Spain. In each case, the material was cDNA or gDNA derived from T cells, B-cell-depleted T cells, or PBMCs.

The V gene lost 4 bases and the J gene lost 3 bases, with 10 bases spanning the gap. This CDR3 region has 13 residues. CDR1 is MDHEN and CDR2 is SYDVKM in the germline V gene. Original processing methods: Nucleated cell counts were estimated from reference gene primer amplification. Using immunoSEQ multiplex PCR, the repertoire was profiled, and TCRdb retains in-frame clones only, with some absent. V and J calls and clone size follow that table, whereas D and trimming were derived from the DNA. The data contain approximately 270,000 clones, around 85% of them singletons. This chain uses TRBV28 with TRBJ2-7; tentative D call: TRBD2 (5 bases). This TCR derives from a woman between 45 and 65 years old who had recovered from COVID-19. The sample comprised PBMCs or T cells enriched from blood (not recorded which). The CDR3 region is CASSSGSYYEQYF. The CDR3 DNA reads TGTGCCAGCAGTTCGGGGTCCTACTACGAGCAGTACTTC.